This is a list of T cell receptor beta chains from one sample in a study of blood T cells in healthy people across ages. TCRdb ran MiXCR on the 5' RACE reads and lists one entry per CDR3 protein. This table has hundreds of thousands of distinct CDR3 sequences, about 24% appearing once. Separately, the same data were catalogued under a study of T cells of mothers and their children.

The sample comprised blood. Source of these receptors: a boy aged 5 to 17 in good health. Each CDR3 is given with its conserved first and last residue. D genes are given only for firm matches. Clone size is stated in some rows and not others, as once, few, many or a class when expanded.

v_call: TRBV29-1; clone_size: many; d_call: -; j_call: TRBJ1-1; cdr3_nt: TGCAGCGGGGTGAATTGGGGCACTGAAGCTTTCTTT; cdr3_aa: CSGVNWGTEAFF
v_call: TRBV28; clone_size: -; d_call: TRBD1; j_call: TRBJ1-2; cdr3_nt: TGTGCCAGCAGTTTACTCACCGGGACAGGGGGAGGCTACACCTTC; cdr3_aa: CASSLLTGTGGGYTF
v_call: TRBV6-2/TRBV6-3; clone_size: few; d_call: TRBD1; j_call: TRBJ1-2; cdr3_nt: TGTGCCAGCAGCTCGACAGGGATTTCTAACTATGGCTACACCTTC; cdr3_aa: CASSSTGISNYGYTF
v_call: TRBV20-1; clone_size: few; d_call: TRBD2; j_call: TRBJ2-7; cdr3_nt: TGCAGTGCTAGGGAGCGGGAAGGGTGGTACGAGCAGTACTTC; cdr3_aa: CSAREREGWYEQYF
v_call: TRBV6-2/TRBV6-3; clone_size: -; d_call: TRBD1; j_call: TRBJ2-7; cdr3_nt: TGTGCCAGCAGTCACGGACAGGGCACCGGCGAGCAGTACTTC; cdr3_aa: CASSHGQGTGEQYF
v_call: TRBV10-3; clone_size: -; d_call: -; j_call: TRBJ1-2; cdr3_nt: TGTGCCATCAGTGAGTCCGGGCTGAGAGGCTACACCTTC; cdr3_aa: CAISESGLRGYTF
v_call: TRBV5-4; clone_size: few; d_call: -; j_call: TRBJ2-7; cdr3_nt: TGTGCCAGCAGCGCCAACGACAGAGAGCAGTACTTC; cdr3_aa: CASSANDREQYF
v_call: TRBV20-1; clone_size: few; d_call: TRBD1; j_call: TRBJ1-6; cdr3_nt: TGCAGTGCTATCACCGGGACAGCCAATTCACCCCTCCACTTT; cdr3_aa: CSAITGTANSPLHF
v_call: TRBV11-2; clone_size: few; d_call: -; j_call: TRBJ1-4; cdr3_nt: TGTGCCAGCAGCTCCGTGGAAAAACTGTTTTTT; cdr3_aa: CASSSVEKLFF
v_call: TRBV4-3; clone_size: -; d_call: -; j_call: TRBJ1-1; cdr3_nt: TGCGCCAGCAGCCAAGATTGGGACGGGAACACTGAAGCTTTCTTT; cdr3_aa: CASSQDWDGNTEAFF
v_call: TRBV20-1; clone_size: -; d_call: -; j_call: TRBJ1-2; cdr3_nt: TGCAGTGCTAGAGATGTAATGGACCGCGCTAACTATGGCTACACCTTC; cdr3_aa: CSARDVMDRANYGYTF
v_call: TRBV13; clone_size: -; d_call: TRBD2; j_call: TRBJ2-5; cdr3_nt: TGTGCCAGCAGCCCGACTAGCGGGGGGGCACTAGAGACCCAGTACTTC; cdr3_aa: CASSPTSGGALETQYF
v_call: TRBV19; clone_size: few; d_call: TRBD1; j_call: TRBJ1-1; cdr3_nt: TGTGCCAGTAGTAGACAGGGGACGAACACTGAAGCTTTCTTT; cdr3_aa: CASSRQGTNTEAFF
v_call: TRBV7-2; clone_size: few; d_call: -; j_call: TRBJ1-4; cdr3_nt: TGTGCCAGCAGCTTAGCGCGGAGGGAAAAACTGTTTTTT; cdr3_aa: CASSLARREKLFF
v_call: TRBV7-3; clone_size: -; d_call: -; j_call: TRBJ1-4; cdr3_nt: TGTGCCAGCAGCTTAGGGCCGGGACGGGGGGAAAAACTGTTTTTT; cdr3_aa: CASSLGPGRGEKLFF
v_call: TRBV7-7; clone_size: -; d_call: -; j_call: TRBJ2-7; cdr3_nt: TGTGCTAGCAGCTTAGGAGGCGGCAACGAGCAGTACTTC; cdr3_aa: CASSLGGGNEQYF
v_call: TRBV12-3/TRBV12-4; clone_size: -; d_call: TRBD1; j_call: TRBJ2-7; cdr3_nt: TGTGCCACCATGCCTGACAGGGAGTCCTACGAGCAGTACTTC; cdr3_aa: CATMPDRESYEQYF
v_call: TRBV4-3; clone_size: -; d_call: -; j_call: TRBJ2-3; cdr3_nt: TGCGCCAGCAGTGGGAGTGGACAGAAGTTCCCAGATACGCAGTATTTT; cdr3_aa: CASSGSGQKFPDTQYF
v_call: TRBV30; clone_size: few; d_call: -; j_call: TRBJ2-5; cdr3_nt: TGTGCCTGGAGTTCCGGGAATTGGGAGACCCAGTACTTC; cdr3_aa: CAWSSGNWETQYF
v_call: TRBV4-1; clone_size: -; d_call: TRBD2; j_call: TRBJ2-1; cdr3_nt: TGCGCCAGCAGCCAACAGCGGGAGGATACTTCTTTCTCCTACAATGAGCAGTTCTTC; cdr3_aa: CASSQQREDTSFSYNEQFF
v_call: TRBV7-6; clone_size: few; d_call: -; j_call: TRBJ2-7; cdr3_nt: TGTGCCAGCAGCCCCAGCCCCGGACTCCTCTACGAGCAGTACTTC; cdr3_aa: CASSPSPGLLYEQYF
v_call: TRBV5-6; clone_size: few; d_call: -; j_call: TRBJ2-3; cdr3_nt: TGTGCCAGCAGCTTGACGGGGAGGGGGTGGCCAGATACGCAGTATTTT; cdr3_aa: CASSLTGRGWPDTQYF
v_call: TRBV19; clone_size: -; d_call: -; j_call: TRBJ2-5; cdr3_nt: TGTGCCAGTAGTGCCACAGGAGGGCTAATTCAAGAGACCCAGTACTTC; cdr3_aa: CASSATGGLIQETQYF
v_call: TRBV20-1; clone_size: -; d_call: -; j_call: TRBJ1-4; cdr3_nt: TGCAGTGCTAGAGTTGGGGCAACTAATGAAAAACTGTTTTTT; cdr3_aa: CSARVGATNEKLFF
v_call: TRBV5-1; clone_size: -; d_call: -; j_call: TRBJ2-5; cdr3_nt: TGCGCCAGCAGCTACCAACCGGGGACAAAAGAGACCCAGTACTTC; cdr3_aa: CASSYQPGTKETQYF
v_call: TRBV7-8; clone_size: -; d_call: -; j_call: TRBJ2-5; cdr3_nt: TGTGCCGGCAGCTTTCCCGAAGAGAGGAACCAAGAGACCCAGTACTTC; cdr3_aa: CAGSFPEERNQETQYF
v_call: TRBV7-2; clone_size: few; d_call: TRBD2; j_call: TRBJ2-5; cdr3_nt: TGTGCCAGCAGCTTAAGCGGGAGGGGGGAGACCCAGTGCTTC; cdr3_aa: CASSLSGRGETQCF
v_call: TRBV5-1; clone_size: few; d_call: TRBD2; j_call: TRBJ2-5; cdr3_nt: TGCGCCAGCAGAACGACTAGCGGGGGTTGGCAAGAGACCCAGTACTTC; cdr3_aa: CASRTTSGGWQETQYF
v_call: TRBV4-1; clone_size: few; d_call: TRBD2; j_call: TRBJ2-5; cdr3_nt: TGCGCCAGCAGCCCACTCCGGGGAACTAGCGGGATCAGGGGGGAGACCCAGTACTTC; cdr3_aa: CASSPLRGTSGIRGETQYF
v_call: TRBV4-3; clone_size: few; d_call: TRBD2; j_call: TRBJ2-2; cdr3_nt: TGCGCCAGCAGCCAAGGGCTAGCGGGAGAGGCCACCGGGGAGCTGTTTTTT; cdr3_aa: CASSQGLAGEATGELFF
v_call: TRBV13; clone_size: few; d_call: -; j_call: TRBJ2-1; cdr3_nt: TGTGCCAGCAGCCACTTCAATGAGCAGTTCTTC; cdr3_aa: CASSHFNEQFF
v_call: TRBV4-1; clone_size: -; d_call: -; j_call: TRBJ2-3; cdr3_nt: TGCGCCAGCAGCCAAGGACGGGTTGGCACAGATACGCAGTATTTT; cdr3_aa: CASSQGRVGTDTQYF
v_call: TRBV28; clone_size: -; d_call: -; j_call: TRBJ2-5; cdr3_nt: TGTGCCAGCAGAGCTGCAGAGACCCAGTACTTC; cdr3_aa: CASRAAETQYF
v_call: TRBV6-1; clone_size: few; d_call: TRBD2; j_call: TRBJ2-2; cdr3_nt: TGTGCCAGCAGAACTTTTTGGACTAGCGGCCCGGGCACCGGGGAGCTGTTTTTT; cdr3_aa: CASRTFWTSGPGTGELFF
v_call: TRBV13; clone_size: -; d_call: TRBD1; j_call: TRBJ2-4; cdr3_nt: TGTGCCAGCAGCGAAGGGACAGGGATATTTAAAAACATTCAGTACTTC; cdr3_aa: CASSEGTGIFKNIQYF
v_call: TRBV27; clone_size: -; d_call: -; j_call: TRBJ2-4; cdr3_nt: TGTGCCAGCAGTTTTCGTGGCCAGGAGAACATTCAGTACTTC; cdr3_aa: CASSFRGQENIQYF
v_call: TRBV7-9; clone_size: few; d_call: TRBD1; j_call: TRBJ1-1; cdr3_nt: TGTGCCAGCAGCTTAGGAGACAGGGAAAACACTGAAGCTTTCTTT; cdr3_aa: CASSLGDRENTEAFF
v_call: TRBV7-7; clone_size: few; d_call: -; j_call: TRBJ2-5; cdr3_nt: TGTGCTAGCAGCTACGGGACGGCGAGCGAGACCCAGTACTTC; cdr3_aa: CASSYGTASETQYF
v_call: TRBV6-5; clone_size: -; d_call: TRBD2; j_call: TRBJ2-1; cdr3_nt: TGTGCCAGCAGTTACGATATTCTAGCGGGTATCAGAATCTACAATGAGCAGTTCTTC; cdr3_aa: CASSYDILAGIRIYNEQFF